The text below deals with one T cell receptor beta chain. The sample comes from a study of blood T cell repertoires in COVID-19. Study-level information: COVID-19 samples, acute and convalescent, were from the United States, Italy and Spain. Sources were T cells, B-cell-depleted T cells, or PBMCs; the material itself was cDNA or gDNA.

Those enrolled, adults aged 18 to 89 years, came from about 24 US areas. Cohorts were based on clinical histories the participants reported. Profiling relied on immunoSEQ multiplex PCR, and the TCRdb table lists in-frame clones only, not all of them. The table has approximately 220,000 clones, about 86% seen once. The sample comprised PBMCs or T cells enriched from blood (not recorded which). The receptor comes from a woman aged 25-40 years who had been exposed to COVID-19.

The CDR3 spells CASSIDPDISEQYF. CDR3 coding DNA: TGTGCCAGTAGTATAGACCCTGACATTTCCGAGCAGTACTTC. The chain is built from TRBV19 and TRBJ2-7, with D uncertain. V gave up 0 bases and J gave up 6 bases, with 12 bases separating them. The length of the CDR3 is 14 residues. CDR1 is LNHDA, CDR2 SQIVND, per germline (reference sequence).